The next 9 T cell receptor beta chains were all read from a single sample in a study of T cell responses to AZD1222 COVID-19 vaccine. Some clones are missing from TCRdb's copy, which holds only in-frame ones; the method was immunoSEQ multiplex PCR. The sample includes 130,000 to 150,000 clones, about 87% seen only once; the top ten take more than 12%. This specimen consisted of peripheral blood, obtained on day 0 of AZD1222 vaccination. Receptors originate from an adult in good health.

The CDR3 sequence is CASSQEGGGGLGTQYF. The CDR3 bases are TGTGCCAGCAGCCAAGAGGGAGGGGGGGGGCTGGGGACCCAGTACTTC. This chain uses TRBV3-1 (or the pseudogene TRBV3-2) with TRBJ2-5; TRBD2 is a possible D gene (7 bases). The length of the CDR3 is 16 residues. Germline V lookup: CDR1 LGHDT, CDR2 YNNKEL (reference sequence). V shed 0 bases and J shed 7 bases, with 18 bases lying between them.

The chain is built from TRBV10-3 and TRBJ1-1; D unresolved. The CDR3 has 15 amino acids. CDR1 is ENHRY and CDR2 is SYGVKD in the germline V gene. Trimming shortened V by 0 bases and J by 3 bases, and 11 bases separated the two germline ends. Written as DNA, the CDR3 is TGTGCCATCAGTGAGTCAGGGAGAACGGACACTGAAGCTTTCTTT. This translates into CAISESGRTDTEAFF.

V usage is TRBV3-1 (or the pseudogene TRBV3-2) and J usage is TRBJ2-1; TRBD1 matches 7 bases. The CDR3 extends over 13 amino acids. Trimming removed 2 bases from V and 7 bases from J; junction bases left unmatched: 2. Germline CDR1 and CDR2: LGHDT and YNNKEL (reference sequence). This CDR3 reads CASSQTGENEQFF. The CDR3, as DNA: TGTGCCAGCAGCCAAACAGGGGAGAATGAGCAGTTCTTC.

The V call is TRBV7-2, the J call TRBJ1-6; 9 nucleotides line up with TRBD1. The CDR3 is 16 amino acids. The V and J ends lost 2 bases and 10 bases, in that order; junction bases with no gene match: 9. The V gene's germline CDR1 is SGHTA and CDR2 FQGNSA. CDR3 nucleotide sequence: TGTGCCAGCAGCTTAAGACGGGGACAGGGAGGATCACCCCTCCACTTT. Translated: CASSLRRGQGGSPLHF.

This chain joins TRBV7-3 and TRBJ2-2; the D call may be TRBD1 or TRBD2 (6 bases each). Per germline, CDR1 SGHTA and CDR2 FQGTGA. The CDR3 contains 17 residues. Trimming shortened V by 3 bases and J by 4 bases, and 18 bases separated the two germline ends. The CDR3 DNA reads as TGTGCCAGCAGCTTTACCCCTGGGGGGCTGGGCACCGGGGAGCTGTTTTTT. Protein: CASSFTPGGLGTGELFF.

The V gene is TRBV5-1, the J gene TRBJ2-1, with 12 bases identical to TRBD2. In germline, CDR1 is SGHRS, CDR2 YFSETQ. The CDR3 length is 19 residues. V dropped 4 bases and J dropped 0; count of bases not matched to a gene: 11. The DNA for the CDR3 is TGCGCCAGCAGCCCACTAGCGGGGGGACTCAAGAGCTCCTACAATGAGCAGTTCTTC. It codes for CASSPLAGGLKSSYNEQFF.

The V call is TRBV27, the J call TRBJ1-2; possible D gene TRBD1, 6 bases. The V gene lost 2 bases and the J gene lost 4 bases, with 17 bases spanning the gap. This CDR3 spans 16 amino acids. Germline-derived CDR1 and CDR2 are MNHEY and SMNVEV (reference sequence). CDR3 nucleotide sequence: TGTGCCAGCAGTTTAATGGGGGGCGCCTCCCTCTATGGCTACACCTTC. Amino acids: CASSLMGGASLYGYTF.

The rearrangement links TRBV11-2 to TRBJ1-3, with a weak D call TRBD1 (6 bases). V lost 6 bases and J lost 0, with 12 bases in between. The germline V gene encodes CDR1 SGHAT and CDR2 FQNNGV. This CDR3 is 15 amino acids long. In DNA form, the CDR3 reads TGTGCCAGCAGACCTACAGGGAGCTCTGGAAACACCATATATTTT. Its translation is CASRPTGSSGNTIYF.

This clone was observed a handful of times. The rearrangement links TRBV4-3 to TRBJ1-2; 8 bases fit TRBD1. Germline CDR1 reads LGHNA; CDR2 reads YSLEER. This CDR3 has 15 residues. J gave up 4 bases and V 3 bases, and 7 bases lay outside the gene matches. For the CDR3, the DNA is TGCGCCAGCAGCCAGACCAGGGGGCTCAGCTATGGCTACACCTTC. It translates to CASSQTRGLSYGYTF.